This record concerns one T cell receptor (beta chain) sequence. This clone was counted a few times. The target of this receptor is not known. There are no base qualities to consult, and no much larger clone falls within one base. This entry belongs to a study of cytomegalovirus exposure and HLA in healthy donors (dated by TCRdb to 2016 to 2017). Describing the broader study: An earlier analysis of fewer than 750 of the donors reported about 300 Gb of sequence data and roughly 120 million unique TCR beta sequences obtained from around 170 million T cells. An early release that covered 640 HLA-typed donors contained approximately 300 gigabases of sequencing data and tens of millions of unique TCR sequences. Of the roughly 430 genotyped donors, 65% to 90% fell in the genetic ancestry cluster associated with self-reported Caucasian donors. The study was designed to test whether signatures of past pathogen exposure could be identified by cataloging public T cell receptors. Using immunosequencing, the study profiled T cell repertoires from around 670 subjects and related those repertoires to cytomegalovirus serostatus. A separate validation cohort of roughly 130 different subjects was used in addition to the roughly 720-subject first cohort. To predict cytomegalovirus infection status, the study brought together high-throughput TCR immunosequencing, statistical association of individual TCRs with disease status, and machine learning. To study patterns of TCR occurrence, a later analysis re-analyzed previously published TCR beta repertoires from 550 to 800 donors and added high-resolution HLA genotyping. Rather than drawing on any new phenotypic data, the later analysis identified candidate immune exposures from TCR beta sequences and the way those sequences occurred across donors. An earlier analysis of 587 of the donors applied high-throughput TCR beta sequencing to assess whether each TCR beta V gene segment acted as functional or pseudogenic. Alongside the repertoire data, information on donor age, sex, ethnicity and CMV serostatus was compiled. A later genetic analysis took genome-wide SNP genotypes for 398 of the 666 donors and used that subset as a discovery cohort. Every discovery cohort repertoire had been produced on one sequencing platform. HLA typing included class I and class II loci at four-digit resolution. Typing coverage varied by locus: roughly 629-640 donors for A, B, C, DRB1 and DQB1; 500 to 550 for DQA1; approximately 610 for DPA1; fewer than 480 for DPB1. Four or five DR-DQ haplotypes were handled as single units for association and clustering, since linkage in the cohort was strong. Among several hundred genotyped donors of the cohort, an average of roughly 230,000 unique TCR beta nucleotide sequences was sequenced per donor, of which 15% to 20% were non-productive. The research as a whole found: A later analysis found that most CMV-associated TCR beta chains appeared HLA-restricted, with HLA associations seemingly driven largely by CMV exposure. The authors suggested that the approach could potentially be generalized to other disease states and immunological phenotypes. Most TCR sequences were seen in very few donors, while some public TCRs were found in many individuals. In a later genetic analysis, a missense DCLRE1C variant was associated with V-gene and J-gene trimming of TCR beta chains, and the association was replicated in an independent cohort. In a later analysis, HLA-associated TCR beta chains were found to be more clonally expanded and to have lower generation probabilities than equally common non-associated chains. In this cohort, only TCR beta chains were sequenced, and detectable features were limited by the absence of alpha or paired-chain data. In the study, some 160 TCR beta chains were listed as associated with cytomegalovirus. A group of highly shared sequence variants was considered likely to be a technical artifact of the sequencing pipeline. Because HLA typing was missing for some donors at each locus, association tests included only the typed subset. A further reported finding was that TCR beta sequences accurately predicted the HLA-A and HLA-B alleles for most subjects in the first cohort. Broadly in line with IMGT annotations, most TCR beta V segments showed up in productive rearrangements about 87% or about 30% of the time in an earlier analysis of 587 of the donors. Linkage disequilibrium might explain the correlated functional status among segregating V segments, but an unknown experimental factor could not be excluded. At a false discovery rate of 0.05, a later analysis linked under 20,000 TCR beta sequences to specific HLA alleles. Some IMGT-functional V segments, including TRBV6-2 and TRBV6-3, could not be distinguished by the 87-base-pair reads and were therefore excluded. Approximately 18 rarely observed V segments, including chromosome 9 orphons, were excluded from the earlier analysis of approximately 500 of the donors because counts were too low. The presence/absence analyses assumed that sequencing depth was roughly uniform across donors, and that assumption may not be true. Assigning TCR associations to individual alleles was difficult when HLA alleles, especially DR and DQ, strongly co-occurred. A later analysis reported that several top co-occurrence clusters appeared linked to parvovirus B19, influenza, CMV and Epstein-Barr virus. A later genetic analysis reported fewer N-insertions in productive TCRs among donors in an Asian-associated ancestry cluster than the roughly 620-donor mean. A few of the identified cytomegalovirus-associated TCR beta chains were confirmed in vitro to be specific for cytomegalovirus antigens. A later analysis found that TCR association rates varied across HLA loci, with DRB1 alleles showing the most associated TCRs and HLA-C alleles the fewest. CMV serostatus was the only immune exposure information available for the cohort. The classifier was reported to diagnose cytomegalovirus status with high specificity and sensitivity in both the original cohort and the validation cohort.

The cohort was made up of hundreds of healthy bone marrow donors. At the time of sampling, every cohort member was nominally healthy, though immune exposures that went unrecorded were likely present. The donor tested CMV seronegative and was one of the 352 seronegative cohort members. A peripheral blood sample was provided by each donor, and peripheral blood mononuclear cells were used for TCR beta sequencing. The Qiagen DNeasy Blood Extraction Kit was used to extract genomic DNA from the blood cell samples. The method behind the library was the immunoSEQ multiplex PCR assay. For the multiplex PCR, a mixture combining 60 forward primers for TCR Vbeta segments and 13 reverse primers for TCR Jbeta segments was used. The CDR3 region of rearranged TCR beta genes was amplified from genomic DNA by a multiplex PCR assay. On the Illumina HiSeq System, the amplified TCR beta libraries were sequenced as 87-base-pair reads. The paper's data handling went like this. A later analysis tallied 75 million to 95 million unique TCR beta chains across the 700 or so repertoires, and roughly 11 million of those chains were shared by two or more donors. Raw reads were error-corrected and collapsed into unique sequences by a nearest-neighbor algorithm in which closely related sequences were merged to remove PCR and sequencing errors. V, D and J gene segments were assigned by aligning CDR3 sequences to IMGT reference sequences. Each retained sequence needed at least a six-nucleotide match to both a V gene segment and a J gene segment. Rearrangements were called productive when the CDR3 lacked stop codons and stayed in frame with V and J; all others were non-productive. CDR3 was defined by IMGT convention, running from the second conserved V-encoded cysteine to the conserved J-encoded phenylalanine. In an earlier analysis of roughly 610 of the donors, sequences lacking an unambiguous match to a single V gene segment were excluded. In an earlier analysis of roughly 500 of the donors, V segments were called functional above 56.7% productive rearrangements and were called segregating when the between-donor standard deviation exceeded 5%. A statistical classification framework was built to diagnose cytomegalovirus status from the catalog of TCR beta chain sequences. In a later analysis, TCR nucleotide sequences were compared against IMGT/GENE-DB human TR gene sequences so that V and J genes could be assigned. A later analysis assigned CDR3 sequences and most-parsimonious VDJ recombination scenarios with the TCRdist pipeline. A later analysis defined each TCR beta chain by its CDR3 amino acid sequence plus V-gene family, and excluded reads lacking a unique V-gene family. As a way to deal with suspected cross-contamination and a sequencing artifact, a later analysis dropped over 550 nucleotide sequences that were highly shared and had low generation probability. A later analysis calculated a clonal expansion index for each public chain from normalized within-repertoire ranks of inferred template counts. A later analysis computed generation probabilities with a VDJ recombination model fitted to out-of-frame rearrangements, and checked the results against IGoR. A later analysis scored TCR-TCR, TCR-HLA and TCR-CMV co-occurrence with hypergeometric tests, applying a repertoire-size bias correction to TCR pairs. False discovery rates were estimated in a later analysis by permuting HLA or CMV assignments 20 times. In a later analysis, co-occurring TCRs were grouped using DBSCAN, with TCRdist sequence similarity added in when clustering inside HLA-allele-positive subsets. Repertoires with fewer than 30,000 or more than 120,000 public chains, plus five repertoires with anomalous nucleotide sharing, were excluded from co-occurrence clustering. Held by TCRdb, this immuneACCESS table contains in-frame sequences only and omits some clones. Under half of the omission traces to an unresolved V gene where checked; the cause of the rest is unknown. V, J and clone size are taken as reported in that table, and D and trimming were inferred from the DNA itself. Counted in this sample were some 150,000 clones; around 79% of them appeared once. Together, the top ten hold more than 1.1% of the sample.

V loses 2 bases of germline sequence and J loses 2 bases, and the interval between the two ends is 9 bases. CDR1 and CDR2 (SEHNR, FQNEAQ) derive from the germline V gene (reference sequence). The CDR3 spans 14 residues, from the cysteine through the phenylalanine. Just the 42-base CDR3 DNA is kept, in frame starting at base 1. Rearrangement joined TRBV7-9 to TRBJ1-1; a confident D gene designation cannot be given. This receptor was taken from a woman aged 40 to 50 in good health and CMV-seronegative. The sequencing input was PBMCs. The CDR3 protein sequence reads: CASSLQAGNTEAFF. The bases read TGTGCCAGCAGCTTACAGGCGGGTAACACTGAAGCTTTCTTT.